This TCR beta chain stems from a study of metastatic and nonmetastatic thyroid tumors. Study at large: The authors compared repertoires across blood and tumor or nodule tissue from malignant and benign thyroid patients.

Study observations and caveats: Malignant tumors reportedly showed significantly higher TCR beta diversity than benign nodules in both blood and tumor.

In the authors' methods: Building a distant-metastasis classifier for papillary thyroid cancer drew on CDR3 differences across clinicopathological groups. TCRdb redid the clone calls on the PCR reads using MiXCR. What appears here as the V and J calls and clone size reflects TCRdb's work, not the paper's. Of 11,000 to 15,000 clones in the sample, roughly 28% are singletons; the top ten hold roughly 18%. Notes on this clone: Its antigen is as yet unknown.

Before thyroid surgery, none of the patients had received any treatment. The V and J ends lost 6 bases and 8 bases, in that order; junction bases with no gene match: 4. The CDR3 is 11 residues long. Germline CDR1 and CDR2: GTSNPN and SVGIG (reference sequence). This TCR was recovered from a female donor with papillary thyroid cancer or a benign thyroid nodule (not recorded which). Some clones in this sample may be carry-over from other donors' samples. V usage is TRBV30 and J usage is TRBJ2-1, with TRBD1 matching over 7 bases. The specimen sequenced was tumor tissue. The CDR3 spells CACATGHEQFF. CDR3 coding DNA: TGTGCCTGCGCGACAGGGCATGAGCAGTTCTTC.